These 16 T cell receptor beta chains share one sample of origin, sequenced in a study of naive and memory T cell subsets. Overall study findings and caveats: Possibly reflecting memory cells re-expressing CD45RA, a few larger clonotypes occurred in naive repertoires, especially CD8.

No antigen has been identified for these receptors. An equimolar mix of two oligonucleotides served as the beta constant-region primer for TRBC1 and TRBC2. Four rounds of PCR amplified the ligated cDNA using nested alpha and beta constant-region primers plus SP2. TCRdb re-called the UMI-ligation and nested PCR reads through MiXCR, storing one row per CDR3 protein. The data show under 150,000 distinct CDR3 sequences, approximately 21% seen once. Sequenced input: naive CD8+ T cells from blood. These receptors were taken from a human donor in good health.

In this sample, this clonotype turned up once. Because the CDR3 is missing its conserved closing phenylalanine or tryptophan, this is likely a read error. V usage is TRBV6-5 and J usage is TRBJ2-7; D is tentatively TRBD1 or TRBD2 (6 bases each). The CDR3 runs to 11 residues. Trimming cost V 7 bases and J 7 bases, with 11 bases left between them. Germline V gives CDR1 MNHEY, CDR2 SVGAGI. The CDR3 spells CASKGGIEQYS. As DNA, the CDR3 is TGTGCCAGCAAGGGGGGTATTGAGCAGTACTCC.

This clonotype was detected a few times. This chain links TRBV2 with TRBJ2-6; the D gene is possibly TRBD2 (5 bases). Trimming took 6 bases from V and 1 from J, leaving 10 bases between them. This CDR3 spans 15 amino acids. Germline CDR1 and CDR2: SNHLY and FYNNEI. The CDR3 here is CASRTRVSGANVLTF. The DNA for the CDR3 is TGTGCCAGCAGAACGAGGGTGTCTGGGGCCAACGTCCTGACTTTC. Full variable domain (outside the CDR3, taken from reference TRBV2 and TRBJ2-6): EPEVTQTPSHQVTQMGQEVILRCVPISNHLYFYWYRQILGQKVEFLVSFYNNEISEKSEIFDDQFSVERPDGSNFTLKIRSTKLEDSAMYFCASRTRVSGANVLTFGAGSRLTVL.

This rearrangement joins TRBV10-3 to TRBJ2-1, with TRBD1 identical over 7 bases. The CDR3 has 15 residues. V lost 2 bases, J lost 0 bases, and 1 base stayed unmatched. The germline V gene encodes CDR1 ENHRY and CDR2 SYGVKD. Here the CDR3 reads CAISERDSSYNEQFF. The CDR3 region has the DNA TGTGCCATCAGTGAGCGGGACAGCTCCTACAATGAGCAGTTCTTC.

CDR3 sequence reads: CASSLSHSHPYNEQFF. Written as DNA, the CDR3 is TGTGCCAGCAGCTTATCCCACAGTCACCCCTACAATGAGCAGTTCTTC. V is TRBV7-2 and J is TRBJ2-1, with D unresolved. This CDR3 region has 16 residues. V lost 2 bases, J lost 2 bases, and 13 bases lay in between. Germline CDR1 is SGHTA and CDR2 is FQGNSA.

The chain recombines TRBV27 with TRBJ1-1; D is uncertain. Germline CDR1 is MNHEY and CDR2 is SMNVEV (reference sequence). Trimming pared 3 bases from V and 5 bases from J, leaving 7 bases between. This CDR3 region has 12 residues. CDR3 region: CASSLPGTEAFF. CDR3 DNA sequence: TGTGCCAGCAGTTTGCCTGGGACTGAAGCTTTCTTT.

This clonotype was counted between two and nine times. The rearrangement joins TRBV2 to TRBJ1-5; D ambiguous. The V and J ends lost 6 bases and 0 bases respectively, with 15 bases between them. Germline values: CDR1 SNHLY, CDR2 FYNNEI. The CDR3 sequence is 16 residues long. The CDR3 bases are TGTGCCAGCAGAGCCGGACGGATTGATAGCAATCAGCCCCAGCATTTT. It yields the protein CASRAGRIDSNQPQHF.

This clonotype was seen a handful of times. The chain has TRBV4-1 and TRBJ2-5; D might be TRBD1 (6 bases). V dropped 0 bases and J dropped 5 bases, with 10 bases sitting between them. CDR1 is MGHRA, CDR2 YSYEKL, per germline. The CDR3 is made up of 14 amino acids. The CDR3 region has the DNA TGCGCCAGCAGCCAAGATTCTAGGGGGGAGACCCAGTACTTC. Its translation: CASSQDSRGETQYF.

The chain uses TRBV5-4 and TRBJ1-1; D not certain. The CDR3 covers 12 residues. Trimming shortened V by 4 bases and J by 7 bases, and 11 bases separated the two germline ends. CDR1 and CDR2 (germline): SGHNT, YYREEE (reference sequence). CDR3 in amino acids: CASSPLNGEAFF. Here the CDR3 DNA reads TGTGCCAGCAGCCCCTTAAACGGTGAAGCTTTCTTT.

This clonotype was seen a handful of times. The rearrangement uses TRBV29-1 and TRBJ2-2, with D unclear. Germline V lookup: CDR1 SQVTM, CDR2 ANQGSEA. The CDR3 contains 16 residues. The V and J ends lost 4 bases and 2 bases respectively, with 17 bases between them. CDR3 nucleotide sequence: TGCAGCGTTGGCGCCTTCGGCGAGCCTAACACCGGGGAGCTGTTTTTT. Translation gives CSVGAFGEPNTGELFF.

V gene TRBV12-3 or TRBV12-4 combines with J gene TRBJ2-1, with 9 bases that match TRBD1. The CDR3 is 15 amino acids. J gave up 4 bases and V 5 bases, and 6 bases lay outside the gene matches. CDR3 loop: CASSLGGQGYNEQFF. As DNA, the CDR3 is TGTGCCAGCAGTCTCGGGGGACAGGGATACAATGAGCAGTTCTTC.

This chain links TRBV3-1 with TRBJ2-2, with D maybe TRBD1 (6 bases). Trimming removed 6 bases at V and 2 bases at J, with 13 bases between. The CDR3 contains 15 residues. Germline CDR1 reads LGHDT; CDR2 reads YNNKEL (reference sequence). CDR3: CASSRRTENTGELFF. For the CDR3, the DNA is TGTGCCAGCAGTCGACGGACAGAAAACACCGGGGAGCTGTTTTTT.

V is TRBV28 and J is TRBJ1-1, with a tentative D call TRBD1 (6 bases). With 5 bases removed from V and 5 bases from J, the gap between germline ends came to 12 bases. The CDR3 is made up of 13 amino acids. Germline V gives CDR1 MDHEN, CDR2 SYDVKM. CDR3 loop: CASSVLQGTEAFF. The DNA for the CDR3 is TGTGCCAGCAGTGTACTACAGGGTACTGAAGCTTTCTTT. The variable domain in full, with the rest retrieved from reference TRBV28 and TRBJ1-1, is DVKVTQSSRYLVKRTGEKVFLECVQDMDHENMFWYRQDPGLGLRLIYFSYDVKMKEKGDIPEGYSVSREKKERFSLILESASTNQTSMYLCASSVLQGTEAFFGQGTRLTVV.

The genes are TRBV5-1 and TRBJ2-4; D is unclear. Trimming stripped 6 bases from V and 0 bases from J, with 10 bases between. Germline V gene lookup returns CDR1 SGHRS and CDR2 YFSETQ. The CDR3 is 14 residues long. The CDR3 nucleotides read TGCGCCAGCACCCGATGGCTAGCCAAAAACATTCAGTACTTC. Protein product: CASTRWLAKNIQYF. Filled out from reference TRBV5-1 and TRBJ2-4, the complete variable domain reads KAGVTQTPRYLIKTRGQQVTLSCSPISGHRSVSWYQQTPGQGLQFLFEYFSETQRNKGNFPGRFSGRQFSNSRSEMNVSTLELGDSALYLCASTRWLAKNIQYFGAGTRLSVL.

At least ten counts were recorded for this clonotype. The gene calls are TRBV29-1 and TRBJ2-6, with 9 bases fitting TRBD2. J was trimmed by 3 bases and V by 7 bases; bases with no gene match: 10. The germline gives CDR1 SQVTM, CDR2 ANQGSEA. There are 16 residues in the CDR3. The CDR3: CSARLAGGFGANVLTF. The DNA for the CDR3 is TGCAGCGCAAGGTTGGCGGGAGGGTTTGGGGCCAACGTCCTGACTTTC.

The chain employs TRBV28 and TRBJ2-3; perhaps TRBD2 as D (5 bases). V was clipped by 6 bases and J by 6 bases, with 22 bases between them. Germline CDR1 is MDHEN and CDR2 is SYDVKM. CDR3 size: 16 residues. The CDR3 spells CASSRYAGERRDTQYF. Written as DNA, the CDR3 is TGTGCCAGCAGCCGTTACGCTGGGGAGAGGAGGGATACGCAGTATTTT.

This clonotype was seen more than once but under ten times. The V gene is TRBV29-1, the J gene TRBJ2-1; TRBD2 agrees at 7 bases. Germline V gives CDR1 SQVTM, CDR2 ANQGSEA. Trimming at V came to 3 bases and at J to 9 bases, leaving 8 bases not matched to a gene. The CDR3 is made up of 13 amino acids. CDR3 bases: TGCAGCGTTGATTTGGGGGGGTTCGGTGAGCAGTTCTTC. As protein: CSVDLGGFGEQFF.